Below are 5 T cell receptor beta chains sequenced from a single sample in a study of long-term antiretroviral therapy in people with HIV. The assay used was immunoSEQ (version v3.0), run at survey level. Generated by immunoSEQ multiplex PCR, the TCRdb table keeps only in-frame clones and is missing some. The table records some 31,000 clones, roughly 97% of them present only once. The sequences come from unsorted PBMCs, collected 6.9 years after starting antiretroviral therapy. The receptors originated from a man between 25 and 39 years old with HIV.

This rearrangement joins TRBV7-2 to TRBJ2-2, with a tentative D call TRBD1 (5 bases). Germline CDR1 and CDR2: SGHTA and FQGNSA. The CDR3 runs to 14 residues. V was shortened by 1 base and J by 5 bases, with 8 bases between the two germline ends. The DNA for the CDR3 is TGTGCCAGCAGCTTAGGCAGGGTGACCGGGGAGCTGTTTTTT. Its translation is CASSLGRVTGELFF.

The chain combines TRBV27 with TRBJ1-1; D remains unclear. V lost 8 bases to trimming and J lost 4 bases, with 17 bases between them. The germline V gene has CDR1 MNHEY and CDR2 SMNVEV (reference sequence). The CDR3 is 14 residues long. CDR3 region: CASRLWEVATEAFF. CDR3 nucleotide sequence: TGTGCCAGCCGCCTGTGGGAGGTGGCCACTGAAGCTTTCTTT.

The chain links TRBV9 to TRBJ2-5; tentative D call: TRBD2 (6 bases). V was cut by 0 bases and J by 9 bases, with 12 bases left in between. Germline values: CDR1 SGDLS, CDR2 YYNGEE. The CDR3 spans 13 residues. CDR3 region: CASSVVLGGSQYF. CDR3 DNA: TGTGCCAGCAGCGTAGTTTTGGGGGGTTCCCAGTACTTC. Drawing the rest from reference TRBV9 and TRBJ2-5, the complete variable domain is DSGVTQTPKHLITATGQRVTLRCSPRSGDLSVYWYQQSLDQGLQFLIQYYNGEERAKGNILERFSAQQFPDLHSELNLSSLELGDSALYFCASSVVLGGSQYFGPGTRLLVL.

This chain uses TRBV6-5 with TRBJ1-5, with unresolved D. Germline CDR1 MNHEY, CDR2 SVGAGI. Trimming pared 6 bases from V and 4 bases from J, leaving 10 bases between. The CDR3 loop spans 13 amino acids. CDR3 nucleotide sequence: TGTGCCAGCAGCCGCAGGATGAATCAGCCCCAGCATTTT. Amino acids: CASSRRMNQPQHF.

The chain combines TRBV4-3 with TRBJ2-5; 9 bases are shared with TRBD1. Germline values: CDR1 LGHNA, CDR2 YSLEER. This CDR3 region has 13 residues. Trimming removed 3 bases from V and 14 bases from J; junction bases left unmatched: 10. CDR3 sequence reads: CASSQATGGEPYF. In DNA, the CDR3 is TGCGCCAGCAGCCAGGCTACAGGGGGCGAGCCTTACTTC.